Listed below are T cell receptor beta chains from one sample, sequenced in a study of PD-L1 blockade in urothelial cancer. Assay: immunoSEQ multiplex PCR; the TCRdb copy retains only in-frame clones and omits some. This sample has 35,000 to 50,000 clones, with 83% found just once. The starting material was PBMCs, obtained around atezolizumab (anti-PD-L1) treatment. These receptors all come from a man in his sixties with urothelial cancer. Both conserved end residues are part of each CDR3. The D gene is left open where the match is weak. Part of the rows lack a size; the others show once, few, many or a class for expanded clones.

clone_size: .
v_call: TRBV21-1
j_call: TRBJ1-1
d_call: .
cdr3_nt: TGTGCCAGCAGACCCGGGACAGAGATAAGTGAAGCTTTCTTT
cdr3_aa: CASRPGTEISEAFF

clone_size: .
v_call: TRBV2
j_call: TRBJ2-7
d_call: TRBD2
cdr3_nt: TGTGCCAGCCAGGTGACTAGCGGTAAGGAGCAGTACTTC
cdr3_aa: CASQVTSGKEQYF

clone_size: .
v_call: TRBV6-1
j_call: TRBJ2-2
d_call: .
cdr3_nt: TGTGCCAGCAGGTCCTACTACACCGGGGAGCTGTTTTTT
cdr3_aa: CASRSYYTGELFF

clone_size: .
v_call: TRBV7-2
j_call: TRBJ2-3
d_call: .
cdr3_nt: TGTGCCAGCAGCGTCGAAGCTAGCACAGATACGCAGTATTTT
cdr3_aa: CASSVEASTDTQYF

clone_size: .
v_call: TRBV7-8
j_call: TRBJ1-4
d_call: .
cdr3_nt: TGTGCCAGCAGCTTAGGGTTCTCGGCAGGGGCGCGCGAAAAACTGTTTTTT
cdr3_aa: CASSLGFSAGAREKLFF

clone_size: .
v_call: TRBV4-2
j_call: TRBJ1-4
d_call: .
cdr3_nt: TGTGCCAGCAGCCCCCCCGAGGCGGGGAATGAAAAACTGTTTTTT
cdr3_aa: CASSPPEAGNEKLFF

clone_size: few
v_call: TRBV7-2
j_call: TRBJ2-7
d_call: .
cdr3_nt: TGTGCCAGCAGCGTAGACAGGAATTCCTACGAGCAGTACTTC
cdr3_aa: CASSVDRNSYEQYF

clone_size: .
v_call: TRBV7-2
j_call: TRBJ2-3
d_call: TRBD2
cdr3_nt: TGTGCCAGCAGCCACGGGGGGGTCGCAGATACGCAGTATTTT
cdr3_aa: CASSHGGVADTQYF

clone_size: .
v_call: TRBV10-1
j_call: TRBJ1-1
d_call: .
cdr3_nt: TGCGCCAGCAGCTCGGGGTCAAATACTGAAGCTTTCTTT
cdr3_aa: CASSSGSNTEAFF

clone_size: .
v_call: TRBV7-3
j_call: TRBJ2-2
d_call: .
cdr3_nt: TGTGCCAGCAGTTTAGGGGAGGCCAACACCGGGGAGCTGTTTTTT
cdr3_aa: CASSLGEANTGELFF

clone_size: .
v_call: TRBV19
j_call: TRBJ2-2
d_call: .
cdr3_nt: TGTGCCAGTAGACCCGAAGGGGGCGGGGAGCTGTTTTTT
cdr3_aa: CASRPEGGGELFF

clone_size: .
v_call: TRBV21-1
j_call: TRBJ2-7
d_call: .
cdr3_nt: TGTGCCAGCAGCCACGCTAACAGGGGCGACGAGCAGTACTTC
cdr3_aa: CASSHANRGDEQYF

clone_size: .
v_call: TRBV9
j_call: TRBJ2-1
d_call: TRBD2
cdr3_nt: TGTGCCAGCAGCGTAGATAACGGCGGGGGGGCTACCAATGAGCAGTTCTTC
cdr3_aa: CASSVDNGGGATNEQFF

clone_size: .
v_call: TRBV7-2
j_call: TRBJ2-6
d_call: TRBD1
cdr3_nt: TGTGCCAGCAGCTCCCCATTTGCAGGGGGAAAGACTGGGGCCAACGTCCTGACTTTC
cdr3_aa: CASSSPFAGGKTGANVLTF

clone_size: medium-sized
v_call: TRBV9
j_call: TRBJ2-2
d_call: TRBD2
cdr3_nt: TGTGCCAGCAGCGTAAGGATAGCGGGGGGGCCCGTCGGGGAGCTGTTTTTT
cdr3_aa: CASSVRIAGGPVGELFF

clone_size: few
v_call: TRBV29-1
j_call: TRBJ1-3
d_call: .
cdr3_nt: TGCAGCGTTGCAGTCACCTCTGGAAACACCATATATTTT
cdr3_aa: CSVAVTSGNTIYF

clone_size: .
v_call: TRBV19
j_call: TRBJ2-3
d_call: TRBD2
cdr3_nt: TGCGCTAGCGGGGGAACCACAGATACGCAGTATTTT
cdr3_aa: CASGGTTDTQYF

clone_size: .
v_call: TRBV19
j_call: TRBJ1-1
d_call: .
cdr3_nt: TGTGCCAGTAGTATAAATCAGAACACTGAAGCTTTCTTT
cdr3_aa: CASSINQNTEAFF

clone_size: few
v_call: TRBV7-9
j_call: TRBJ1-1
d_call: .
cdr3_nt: TGTGCCAGCAGCTTAGAGGGGGTAGTCACTGAAGCTTTCTTT
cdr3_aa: CASSLEGVVTEAFF

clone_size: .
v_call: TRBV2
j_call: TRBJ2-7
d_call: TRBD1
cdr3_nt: TGTGCCAGCACGACCCCGCTGGGACAGCGCTACGAGCAGTACTTC
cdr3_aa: CASTTPLGQRYEQYF

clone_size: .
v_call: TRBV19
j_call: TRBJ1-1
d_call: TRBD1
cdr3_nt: TGTGCCAGTAAACTAGACAGGGAAGGCACTGAAGCTTTCTTT
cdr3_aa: CASKLDREGTEAFF

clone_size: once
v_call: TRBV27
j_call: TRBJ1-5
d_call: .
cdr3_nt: TGTGCCAGCAGTTTAGACCCACCGGGTAATCAGCCCCAGCATTTT
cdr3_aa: CASSLDPPGNQPQHF

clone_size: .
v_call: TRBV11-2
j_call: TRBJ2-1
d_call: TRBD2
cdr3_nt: TGTGCCAGCAGCTTATCCAGCGGGGAATACAATGAGCAGTTCTTC
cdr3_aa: CASSLSSGEYNEQFF

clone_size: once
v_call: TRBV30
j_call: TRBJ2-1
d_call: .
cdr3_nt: TGTGCCTATCGAGAGGGGGGGGCGCATCCTGAGCAGTTCTTC
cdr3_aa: CAYREGGAHPEQFF

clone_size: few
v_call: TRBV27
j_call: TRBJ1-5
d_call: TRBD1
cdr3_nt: TGTGCCAGCAGGTCGACAGGGTTTTCCGTTCAGCCCCAGCATTTT
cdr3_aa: CASRSTGFSVQPQHF

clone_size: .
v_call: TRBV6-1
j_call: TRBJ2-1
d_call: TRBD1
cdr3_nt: TGTGCCAGCAGCGACAGGGTATCCTACAATGAGCAGTTCTTC
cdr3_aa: CASSDRVSYNEQFF

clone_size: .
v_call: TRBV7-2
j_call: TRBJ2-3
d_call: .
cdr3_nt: TGTGCCAGCAGCCTTGGGACTAGCACAGATACGCAGTATTTT
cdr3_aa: CASSLGTSTDTQYF

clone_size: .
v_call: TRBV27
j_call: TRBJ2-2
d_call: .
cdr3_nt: TGTGCCAGCTCACGGTCGGGGATCGCGAACACCGGGGAGCTGTTTTTT
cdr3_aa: CASSRSGIANTGELFF

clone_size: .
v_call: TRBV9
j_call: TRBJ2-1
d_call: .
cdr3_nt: TGTGCCAGCAGCGTAGGAATATCTACAGTAATAGATGAGCAGTTCTTC
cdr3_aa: CASSVGISTVIDEQFF

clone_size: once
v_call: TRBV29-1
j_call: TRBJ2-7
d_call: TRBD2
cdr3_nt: TGCAGCGTTATGCTAGCGGGGGGATCCTACGAGCAGTACTTC
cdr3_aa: CSVMLAGGSYEQYF

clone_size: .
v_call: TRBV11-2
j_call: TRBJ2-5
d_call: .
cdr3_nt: TGTGCCAGCAGCGAACATTTTACTGACAGGATGGATGAGACCCAGTACTTC
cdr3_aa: CASSEHFTDRMDETQYF

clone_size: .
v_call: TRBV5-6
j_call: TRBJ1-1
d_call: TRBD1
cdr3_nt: TGTGCCAGCAGCTACGGGACAGGGGGCCGAGGCCCTGAAGCTTTCTTT
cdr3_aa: CASSYGTGGRGPEAFF

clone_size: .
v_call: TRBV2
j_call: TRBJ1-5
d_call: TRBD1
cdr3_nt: TGTGCCAGCAGTGGGACAGGGGGCAATCAGCCCCAGCATTTT
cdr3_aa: CASSGTGGNQPQHF

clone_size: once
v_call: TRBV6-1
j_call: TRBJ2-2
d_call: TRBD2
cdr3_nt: TGTGCCAGCAGCGCATCCACTAGCGCCGGGGAGCTGTTTTTT
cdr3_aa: CASSASTSAGELFF

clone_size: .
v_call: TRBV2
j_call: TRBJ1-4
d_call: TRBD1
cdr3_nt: TGTGCCAGCAAGAACGGGACAGGGGGTGAAAAACTGTTTTTT
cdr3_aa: CASKNGTGGEKLFF

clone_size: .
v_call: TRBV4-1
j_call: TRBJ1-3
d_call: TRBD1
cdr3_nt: TGCGCCAGCAGCCCCTATGGCAGGGGGAGTTTATCTGGAAACACCATATATTTT
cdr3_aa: CASSPYGRGSLSGNTIYF

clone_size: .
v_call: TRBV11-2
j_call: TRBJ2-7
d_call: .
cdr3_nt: TGTGCCAGCAGCCCAGGGGTTCTCGAATACGAGCAGTACTTC
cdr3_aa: CASSPGVLEYEQYF

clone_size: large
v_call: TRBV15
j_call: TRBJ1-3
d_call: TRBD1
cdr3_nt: TGTGCCACCAGCAGCTCCGGGACAGGGGCGGGAAACACCATATATTTT
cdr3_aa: CATSSSGTGAGNTIYF

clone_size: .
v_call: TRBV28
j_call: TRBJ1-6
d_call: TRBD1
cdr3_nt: TGTGCCAGCAGGGGACAGGGGGGGACGAATAATTCACCCCTCCACTTT
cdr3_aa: CASRGQGGTNNSPLHF

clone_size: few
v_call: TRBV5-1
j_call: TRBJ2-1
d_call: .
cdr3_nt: TGCGCCAGCAGCTTGGATGCAGGGGATTTCTACAATGAGCAGTTCTTC
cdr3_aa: CASSLDAGDFYNEQFF

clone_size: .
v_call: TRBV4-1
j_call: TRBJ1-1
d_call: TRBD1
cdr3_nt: TGCGCCAGCAGCCCAAGGACAGGGAGGGAGGCGAACACTGAAGCTTTCTTT
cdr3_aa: CASSPRTGREANTEAFF

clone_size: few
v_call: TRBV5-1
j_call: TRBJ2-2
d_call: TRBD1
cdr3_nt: TGCGCCAGCAGAAGAACCGGGACAGGGGGCGGCGGGGAGCTGTTTTTT
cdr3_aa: CASRRTGTGGGGELFF

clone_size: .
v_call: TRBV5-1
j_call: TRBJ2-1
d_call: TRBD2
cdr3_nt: TGCGCCAGCACCGGGACTAGCGATAACAATGAGCAGTTCTTC
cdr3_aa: CASTGTSDNNEQFF

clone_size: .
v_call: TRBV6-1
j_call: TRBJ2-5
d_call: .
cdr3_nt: TGTGCCAGCAGTGAAGCCCTGCGACAAGCAGAGACCCAGTACTTC
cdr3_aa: CASSEALRQAETQYF

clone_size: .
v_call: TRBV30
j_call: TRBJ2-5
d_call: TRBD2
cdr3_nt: TGTGCCTGGAGTGTAGACCTAGCGGGCCAAGAGACCCAGTACTTC
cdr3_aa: CAWSVDLAGQETQYF

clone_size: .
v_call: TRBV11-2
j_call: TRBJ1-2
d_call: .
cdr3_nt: TGTGCCAGCAGCGAAGATTACAGTCACCTCTATGGCTACACCTTC
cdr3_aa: CASSEDYSHLYGYTF

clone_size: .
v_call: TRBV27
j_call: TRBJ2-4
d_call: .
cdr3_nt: TGTGCCAGCACGAGGGTGAGCAAAAACATTCAGTACTTC
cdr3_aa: CASTRVSKNIQYF

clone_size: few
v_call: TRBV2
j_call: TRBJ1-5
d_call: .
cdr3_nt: TGTGCCAGCACGTTCGGGGTCGTGCAGCCCCAGCATTTT
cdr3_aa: CASTFGVVQPQHF

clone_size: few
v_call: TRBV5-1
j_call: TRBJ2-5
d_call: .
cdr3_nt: TGCGCCAGCAGCTTGACAGGGTTCCCACAAGAGACCCAGTACTTC
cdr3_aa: CASSLTGFPQETQYF

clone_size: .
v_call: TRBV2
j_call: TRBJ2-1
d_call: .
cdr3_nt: TGTGCCAGCAGTGAAGGGGGGGTGCCGGGGGAGCAGTTCTTC
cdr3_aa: CASSEGGVPGEQFF

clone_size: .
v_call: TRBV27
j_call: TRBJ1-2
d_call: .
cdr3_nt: TGTGCCAGCAGTTTTCAGGGGCTCGGTGGCTACACCTTC
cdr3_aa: CASSFQGLGGYTF